This is a list of T cell receptor beta chains from one sample in a study of Ad26.COV2.S vaccination and SARS-CoV-2 variants. Libraries were prepared by immunoSEQ multiplex PCR; TCRdb keeps only in-frame clonotypes and omits some of them. The sample shows about 420,000 clones, roughly 90% of them seen only once. Sequenced material: peripheral blood, taken in a trial of Ad26.COV2.S vaccine versus placebo. These receptors were collected from a person between 18 and 59 years old who received the Ad26.COV2.S COVID-19 vaccine or a placebo. CDR3s include the opening cysteine and the closing phenylalanine or tryptophan. Each record gives: V gene, CDR3 protein.

V: TRBV7-9
CDR3: CASSLLGQEETQYF

V: TRBV19
CDR3: CASRITGARLGGYTF

V: TRBV10-1
CDR3: CASSRDLLEQYF

V: TRBV6-6
CDR3: CASSYPPYEQYF

V: TRBV5-4
CDR3: CASRLLAGSYNEQFF

V: TRBV5-5
CDR3: CASSLPRGGGTDTQYF

V: TRBV19
CDR3: CASSISVEKLFF

V: TRBV6-5
CDR3: CASRIGTAREKLFF

V: TRBV7-2
CDR3: CASSSRDFQETQYF

V: TRBV7-9
CDR3: CASSAPLGTGANVLTF

V: TRBV28
CDR3: CASSRPGPQYEQYF

V: TRBV29-1
CDR3: CSVAVIAQETQYF

V: TRBV7-9
CDR3: CASSLRRTGGGTDTQYF

V: TRBV19
CDR3: CASSIQGETGELFF

V: TRBV9
CDR3: CASSPRLAGGSDTQYF

V: TRBV29-1
CDR3: CSVGRDRGQPQHF

V: TRBV9
CDR3: CASSGGRETQYF

V: TRBV28
CDR3: CASSPRTGVNSPLHF

V: TRBV4-3
CDR3: CASSLQGQGGAFF

V: TRBV4-1
CDR3: CASSQDGLAGTDTQYF

V: TRBV3-1/TRBV3-2
CDR3: CASSQEGGKRTDYEQYF

V: TRBV9
CDR3: CASSVATSSYEQYF